The T cell receptor beta chain under discussion was sequenced for a study of CD8 T cells in ankylosing spondylitis. Points from the study as a whole: In the blood and synovial fluid of reactive arthritis, some motif variants had been previously reported. Within matched ankylosing spondylitis synovial fluid, disease-linked clones were reportedly significantly enriched. Ankylosing spondylitis blood appeared to be characterized by a TCR beta motif of eight highly homologous variants.

Germline loops: CDR1 SEHNR, CDR2 FQNEAQ (reference sequence). This CDR3 comprises 15 residues. Trimming took off 1 base at V and 7 bases at J, with 13 bases between the two ends. This clonotype was recorded a few times. The antigen remains unidentified. It was by quantitative 5'-RACE with molecular barcodes that TCR beta libraries were made. TCRdb reanalysed the 5' RACE reads using MiXCR and keeps one entry per CDR3 protein. The repertoire holds some 840,000 distinct CDR3 sequences, around 11% seen once, with 0.51% in the top ten. This chain connects TRBV7-9 to TRBJ2-2, with D maybe TRBD2 (5 bases). The clonotype originates from a male donor with ankylosing spondylitis. The material sequenced was blood, either unsorted or a sorted T cell fraction (not recorded which). CDR3 region: CASSLGRGPLGELFF. In DNA form, the CDR3 reads TGTGCCAGCAGCTTAGGTCGGGGTCCCCTCGGGGAGCTGTTTTTT.